This TCR beta chain was found in a study of blood T cell repertoires in COVID-19 (dated by TCRdb to about 2020). For context, the study as a whole: Samples from collaborators originated in the United States, Italy and Spain and spanned both the acute and convalescent phases of COVID-19. The material from the prospective study consisted of cDNA or gDNA derived from T cells, B-cell-depleted T cells, or PBMCs. The dataset comprised deeply sampled blood TCRbeta repertoires from subjects exposed to, actively infected with, or recovered from COVID-19. The repertoires were made available in a free public database intended to serve as a resource for research on the immune response to SARS-CoV-2. The samples were drawn from two sources: the first 160 participants of the ongoing ImmuneRACE study, and 1,200 or so subjects contributed by 6 global collaborators. Sample metadata almost always included a de-identified subject ID, COVID-19 status, age in years and sex. Where HLA class I and class II types were available, the types were taken from metadata supplied by the sample provider, not from assay-based typing.

TCRbeta CDR3 regions were amplified from genomic DNA using the immunoSEQ Assay, a bias-controlled multiplex PCR. From the authors' description of their analysis: The number of nucleated cells in each sample was estimated from the amplification of reference gene primers within the assay. To quantify the absolute abundance of each unique TCRbeta CDR3 rearrangement, sequence reads were collapsed and filtered. Productive Simpson clonality was computed per sample as the square root of Simpson's diversity index over productive rearrangements. Held by TCRdb, this immuneACCESS table contains in-frame sequences only and omits some clones. Under half of the omission traces to an unresolved V gene where checked; the cause of the rest is unknown. V and J calls and clone size are those listed in that table; D and trimming were worked out from the DNA. The sample has almost 95,000 clones on record, roughly 70% of them singletons. Approximately 23% of the sample lies in the top ten.

What the authors observed across the whole study: The quantity of clinical and demographic metadata differed by source and by participant and was supplied without curation.

This clone was found many times. Its binding antigen is unknown. The input lacks base qualities; no much larger clone sits a single base away. Each collaborating institution followed its own protocols to collect whole blood in K2EDTA tubes. For TCRbeta analysis, collaborators shipped samples as frozen whole blood, isolated PBMCs, or DNA extracted from either of those sample types. The sample was peripheral blood. The receptor was derived from a woman in her sixties in a cohort sampled during active or convalescent COVID-19.

This receptor has the CDR3 CASKKDRGTETQYF. The nucleotides are TGTGCCAGCAAGAAGGACAGGGGGACAGAGACCCAGTACTTC. The rearrangement joined TRBV2 to TRBJ2-5; the junction holds 10 bases that match TRBD1. The CDR3 numbers 14 residues from cysteine through phenylalanine. Just the 42-base CDR3 DNA is kept, in frame starting at base 1. Unmatched junction bases come to 6, with V trimmed by 7 bases and J by 4 bases. CDR1 and CDR2, per the germline V gene, are SNHLY and FYNNEI.